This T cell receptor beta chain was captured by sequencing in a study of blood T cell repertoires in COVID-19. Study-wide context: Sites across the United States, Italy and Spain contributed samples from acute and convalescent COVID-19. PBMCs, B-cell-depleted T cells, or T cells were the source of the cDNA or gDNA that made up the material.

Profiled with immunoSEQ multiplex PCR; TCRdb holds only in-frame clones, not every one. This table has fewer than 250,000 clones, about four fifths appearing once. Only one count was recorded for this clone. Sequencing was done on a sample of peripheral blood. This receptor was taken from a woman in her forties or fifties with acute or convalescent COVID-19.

The CDR3, as DNA: TGTGCCAGCAGCTTAGGGATCAATCGGGGACAGGAACCTTACGAGCAGTACTTC. It translates to CASSLGINRGQEPYEQYF. The chain couples TRBV7-2 to TRBJ2-7; 8 bases fit TRBD1. V lost 1 base, J lost 4 bases, and 15 bases stayed unmatched. The length of the CDR3 is 18 residues. Germline CDR1 SGHTA, CDR2 FQGNSA.